This TCR beta chain was documented in a study of cytomegalovirus exposure and HLA in healthy donors. Across the whole study: Genotyping of roughly 400 donors showed that approximately 83% belonged to the Caucasian-associated ancestry cluster. General study findings and limits: In an earlier analysis, productive rearrangement rates for most beta V segments clustered near 87% or 30%.

Worth noting for this clone: Its antigen is not known.

The CDR3 is 13 amino acids. Germline V gives CDR1 SGHRS, CDR2 YFSETQ. V was cut by 0 bases and J by 4 bases, with 5 bases left in between. Vbeta (60) and Jbeta (13) primers were used in the PCR. Assay: immunoSEQ multiplex PCR; the TCRdb copy retains only in-frame clones and omits some. The sample consists of about 130,000 clones, 17% of them appearing once. The source is a female donor in good health and CMV-seropositive. The sample consisted of PBMCs. This rearrangement joins TRBV5-1 to TRBJ1-5, with unresolved D. CDR3 bases: TGCGCCAGCAGCTTGGAAGCAAATCAGCCCCAGCATTTT. Protein product: CASSLEANQPQHF.